These 30 T cell receptor beta chains were sequenced from one sample in a study of cytomegalovirus exposure and HLA in healthy donors listed by TCRdb under 2017. The protocol used for the library was the immunoSEQ multiplex PCR assay. A mixture of 60 forward primers for TCR Vbeta segments and 13 reverse primers for TCR Jbeta segments was used in the multiplex PCR. Imported from immuneACCESS, the table was reduced by TCRdb to in-frame sequences with V and J called. These copies leave out some clones; in studies compared against another copy, an unresolved V gene accounts for under half, and the cause of the remainder is not known. The sample has 150,000 to 200,000 clones on record, under 70% of them singletons. About 10% of the sample is taken by the ten largest. The sequenced material came from PBMCs. The receptors were gathered from a man aged 25 to 45 in good health and CMV-seropositive.

CDR3 in amino acids: CASSYGYGTRGSYNEQFF. The CDR3 DNA is TGCGCCAGCAGCTATGGATACGGTACCCGGGGGTCCTACAATGAGCAGTTCTTC. The chain recombines TRBV5-1 with TRBJ2-1, with D tentatively TRBD2 (6 bases). This CDR3 has 18 amino acids. Between the trimmed V and J ends, which lost 3 bases and 1 base, there was a span of 20 bases. Germline V gene data show CDR1 as SGHRS and CDR2 as YFSETQ.

This clone was detected once. The DNA for the CDR3 is TGTGCCAGTAGTATCCCTGATCTCACCGCGGCCGGGGAGCTGTTTTTT. Amino acid sequence: CASSIPDLTAAGELFF. The V gene is TRBV19, the J gene TRBJ2-2; D is unresolved. This CDR3 is built from 16 residues. The germline V and J ends were trimmed by 3 bases and 6 bases, with 17 bases remaining between them. Germline loops: CDR1 LNHDA, CDR2 SQIVND (reference sequence).

J is TRBJ1-6 and V is TRBV7-2; 8 nucleotides match TRBD1. The V gene's germline CDR1 is SGHTA and CDR2 FQGNSA. Trimming removed 6 bases from V and 8 bases from J; junction bases left unmatched: 9. The length of the CDR3 is 15 residues. This chain's CDR3 is CASRLSDREHSPLHF. DNA of the CDR3: TGTGCCAGCAGACTCTCGGACAGGGAGCATTCACCCCTCCACTTT. Full variable domain (outside the CDR3, taken from reference TRBV7-2 and TRBJ1-6): GAGVSQSPSNKVTEKGKDVELRCDPISGHTALYWYRQSLGQGLEFLIYFQGNSAPDKSGLPSDRFSAERTGGSVSTLTIQRTQQEDSAVYLCASRLSDREHSPLHFGNGTRLTVT.

The rearrangement links TRBV5-4 to TRBJ2-2, with TRBD1 matching over 7 bases. Germline trimming cut 4 bases from V and 6 bases from J; bases unmatched to any gene: 9. CDR1 and CDR2 from the germline V gene are SGHNT and YYREEE (reference sequence). The CDR3 totals 15 residues. The CDR3 sequence: CASSESTGVSGELFF. As DNA, the CDR3 is TGTGCCAGCAGCGAATCAACAGGGGTCTCCGGGGAGCTGTTTTTT.

The rearrangement uses TRBV5-6 and TRBJ1-1; the match to TRBD1 covers 7 bases. This CDR3 region has 17 residues. V was clipped by 2 bases and J by 0 bases; unmatched bases: 10. In germline, CDR1 is SGHDT, CDR2 YYEEEE. CDR3 sequence: CASSFGQGVHMNTEAFF. The CDR3 coding sequence is TGTGCCAGCAGCTTCGGGCAGGGGGTACACATGAACACTGAAGCTTTCTTT.

This clone was recorded only once. The chain links TRBV7-6 to TRBJ2-7, with 7 bases identical to TRBD2. The length of the CDR3 is 14 residues. Germline lookup yields CDR1 SGHVS and CDR2 FNYEAQ. Losses at the gene ends were 3 bases for V and 7 bases for J; bases not matched to a gene: 9. DNA of the CDR3: TGTGCCAGCAGCTTGGGTGCGGGAGTAAAAGAGCAGTACTTC. This encodes CASSLGAGVKEQYF. Filled out from reference TRBV7-6 and TRBJ2-7, the complete variable domain reads GAGVSQSPRYKVTKRGQDVALRCDPISGHVSLYWYRQALGQGPEFLTYFNYEAQQDKSGLPNDRFSAERPEGSISTLTIQRTEQRDSAMYRCASSLGAGVKEQYFGPGTRLTVT.

V gene TRBV27 combines with J gene TRBJ2-7; 7 positions match TRBD1. The CDR3 has 16 amino acids. Germline CDR1 is MNHEY and CDR2 is SMNVEV (reference sequence). V lost 7 bases to trimming and J lost 0 bases; unmatched junction nucleotides: 12. CDR3 nucleotide sequence: TGTGCCAGCACCAAGACAGGGTTCCTTAGCTCCTACGAGCAGTACTTC. This translates into CASTKTGFLSSYEQYF.

This clone has just one count. The chain recombines TRBV7-9 with TRBJ2-3, with a possible D match to TRBD1 (6 bases). Trimming shortened V by 1 base and J by 4 bases, and 9 bases separated the two germline ends. The CDR3 covers 14 residues. Germline V gene lookup returns CDR1 SEHNR and CDR2 FQNEAQ (reference sequence). The CDR3 is CASSLVRGPDTQYF. The CDR3 DNA is TGTGCCAGCAGCTTAGTCAGGGGACCAGATACGCAGTATTTT.

The chain links TRBV19 to TRBJ2-7, with a weak D call TRBD2 (5 bases). The CDR3 length is 14 residues. Trimming shortened V by 5 bases and J by 3 bases, and 14 bases separated the two germline ends. The germline CDR1 and CDR2 sequences are LNHDA and SQIVND (reference sequence). CDR3 in amino acids: CASSDYDAGYEQYF. CDR3 bases: TGTGCCAGTAGTGACTATGACGCAGGCTACGAGCAGTACTTC.

This chain uses TRBV7-9 with TRBJ1-4, with D unclear. V was clipped by 5 bases and J by 8 bases, with 18 bases between them. Germline V gene lookup returns CDR1 SEHNR and CDR2 FQNEAQ (reference sequence). CDR3 size: 15 residues. Written as DNA, the CDR3 is TGTGCCAGCAGCACCGGGGTGGGCGGTGTGGAAAAACTGTTTTTT. Its translation: CASSTGVGGVEKLFF.

The CDR3 is CASRPATANYGYTF. The CDR3 DNA reads as TGTGCCAGCAGGCCCGCCACAGCTAACTATGGCTACACCTTC. The chain carries TRBV27 and TRBJ1-2; D is ambiguous. CDR3 size: 14 residues. The V and J ends lost 6 bases and 0 bases respectively, with 11 bases between them. The germline V gene encodes CDR1 MNHEY and CDR2 SMNVEV (reference sequence).

The V and J genes are TRBV9 and TRBJ1-1, with 7 bases matching TRBD1. The germline CDR1 and CDR2 sequences are SGDLS and YYNGEE. The CDR3 consists of 13 residues. After removal of 5 bases from V and 3 bases from J, the junction contained 4 bases not matched to a gene. The CDR3 coding sequence is TGTGCCAGCAGTAGACAGGGCGACACTGAAGCTTTCTTT. Its translation: CASSRQGDTEAFF.

The rearrangement joins TRBV6-5 to TRBJ2-7; 7 bases match TRBD1. V trimming: 6 bases; J trimming: 7 bases; junction bases outside the gene matches: 6. The CDR3 runs 12 residues. Germline V gene sequence: CDR1 MNHEY, CDR2 SVGAGI. This chain's CDR3 is CASSTGQAEQYF. Written as DNA, the CDR3 is TGTGCCAGCAGCACCGGACAGGCGGAGCAGTACTTC.

V usage is TRBV7-6 and J usage is TRBJ2-5, with 10 bases aligning to TRBD1. The CDR3 length is 21 residues. V lost 1 base and J lost 5; bases outside the gene matches: 22. Germline V gene sequence: CDR1 SGHVS, CDR2 FNYEAQ. The CDR3: CASSLGAPWGTGDGLEETQYF. CDR3 sequence (DNA): TGTGCCAGCAGCTTAGGAGCACCTTGGGGGACAGGGGATGGGTTGGAGGAGACCCAGTACTTC. The full variable domain, its missing parts supplied by reference TRBV7-6 and TRBJ2-5, is GAGVSQSPRYKVTKRGQDVALRCDPISGHVSLYWYRQALGQGPEFLTYFNYEAQQDKSGLPNDRFSAERPEGSISTLTIQRTEQRDSAMYRCASSLGAPWGTGDGLEETQYFGPGTRLLVL.

The chain carries TRBV28 and TRBJ2-7; D uncertain. CDR3 size: 13 residues. Germline V gene data show CDR1 as MDHEN and CDR2 as SYDVKM. The V end lost 2 bases, the J end lost 1 base, and 6 bases lay between the germline ends. The CDR3 sequence is CASSLAGSYEQYF. CDR3 nucleotide sequence: TGTGCCAGCAGTTTAGCAGGATCCTACGAGCAGTACTTC.

This clone was detected once. The chain combines TRBV28 with TRBJ2-1; tentative D call: TRBD2 (5 bases). Between the trimmed V and J ends, which lost 10 bases and 3 bases, there was a span of 10 bases. Germline V gene data show CDR1 as MDHEN and CDR2 as SYDVKM. The CDR3 covers 12 residues. The CDR3 DNA is TGTGCCACCGAGCGGAACTACAATGAGCAGTTCTTC. This sequence encodes CATERNYNEQFF. The full variable domain, rest sourced from reference TRBV28 and TRBJ2-1, is DVKVTQSSRYLVKRTGEKVFLECVQDMDHENMFWYRQDPGLGLRLIYFSYDVKMKEKGDIPEGYSVSREKKERFSLILESASTNQTSMYLCATERNYNEQFFGPGTRLTVL.

The chain employs TRBV5-8 and TRBJ2-1, with 9 bases lining up with TRBD2. Trimming at V came to 4 bases and at J to 6 bases, leaving 8 bases not matched to a gene. The CDR3 has 15 amino acids. The germline gives CDR1 SGHTS, CDR2 YDEGEE. This CDR3 reads CASSLSLAGRNEQFF. For the CDR3, the DNA is TGTGCCAGCAGCCTCTCACTAGCGGGTCGCAATGAGCAGTTCTTC. Looking up the rest from reference TRBV5-8 and TRBJ2-1 gives the full variable domain: EAGVTQSPTHLIKTRGQQATLRCSPISGHTSVYWYQQALGLGLQFLLWYDEGEERNRGNFPPRFSGRQFPNYSSELNVNALELEDSALYLCASSLSLAGRNEQFFGPGTRLTVL.

Note on this clone: Other DNA sequences in the sample encode the same CDR3. The genes are TRBV28 and TRBJ1-3; 7 nucleotides line up with TRBD1. J gave up 4 bases and V 6 bases, and 6 bases lay outside the gene matches. This CDR3 region has 14 residues. Germline CDR1 and CDR2: MDHEN and SYDVKM. CDR3 sequence (DNA): TGTGCCAGCAGGCTGGGACAGCCGGGAAACACCATATATTTT. It encodes CASRLGQPGNTIYF.

This clone was seen once. The chain is built from TRBV7-9 and TRBJ2-5, with D perhaps TRBD2 (6 bases). Germline CDR1 reads SEHNR; CDR2 reads FQNEAQ (reference sequence). Trimming removed 5 bases from V and 11 bases from J, with 12 bases in between. The CDR3 is 11 amino acids. CDR3 amino acids: CASSLTSEQYF. For the CDR3, the DNA is TGTGCCAGCAGCCTGACTAGTGAGCAGTACTTC.

A remark on this clone: Its ends do not fully match the called genes, so a read error is possible. V gene TRBV10-3 combines with J gene TRBJ1-3; no definite D call. The CDR3 is 13 amino acids. In germline, CDR1 is ENHRY, CDR2 SYGVKD. The chain's CDR3 is CAINEPGGNTIYF. The CDR3 nucleotides read TGTGCCATCAATGAGCCAGGAGGAAACACCATATATTTT.

This chain uses TRBV18 with TRBJ1-1, with unresolved D. V lost 1 base, J lost 7 bases, and 10 bases lay in between. The CDR3 extends over 13 amino acids. Germline assignment: CDR1 KGHSH and CDR2 LQKENI. CDR3 in DNA: TGTGCCAGCTCACCACGGCCAGGAGGTGAAGCTTTCTTT. Protein: CASSPRPGGEAFF.

The chain uses TRBV2 and TRBJ1-3; D not certain. The CDR3 length is 15 residues. V shed 3 bases and J shed 0 bases, with 9 bases lying between them. The germline V gene has CDR1 SNHLY and CDR2 FYNNEI. Here the CDR3 reads CASSERRNSGNTIYF. CDR3 nucleotide sequence: TGTGCCAGCAGTGAGCGGCGGAACTCTGGAAACACCATATATTTT.

This clone was detected only a few times. At one of its ends the junction is not consistent with the germline gene, which may arise from a read error. This sequence joins TRBV7-7 and TRBJ2-2; a possible D gene is TRBD1 (5 bases). The length of the CDR3 is 14 residues. The germline gives CDR1 SSHAT, CDR2 FNYEAQ (reference sequence). CDR3 sequence (DNA): TGTGCTAGCAGTCCTCAGGGATCCGCCGGGGAGCTGTTTTTT. Translating gives CASSPQGSAGELFF.

This chain joins TRBV10-3 and TRBJ2-3, with 8 bases aligning to TRBD2. The junction had 1 base not matched to a gene; V was cut back by 4 bases and J by 1 base. Germline CDR1 ENHRY, CDR2 SYGVKD. The CDR3 is 14 amino acids. Here the CDR3 reads CAISVGGGTDTQYF. The CDR3 DNA sequence: TGTGCCATCAGTGTCGGGGGGGGCACAGATACGCAGTATTTT.

The chain carries TRBV28 and TRBJ1-5; D might be TRBD1 (6 bases). This CDR3 contains 14 residues. The V gene's germline CDR1 is MDHEN and CDR2 SYDVKM. Between the trimmed V and J ends, which lost 4 bases and 9 bases, there was a span of 16 bases. CDR3 residues: CASSSQQGDGPQHF. CDR3 DNA: TGTGCCAGCAGTTCGCAACAGGGCGATGGGCCCCAGCATTTT.

This clone was seen only a few times. This chain links TRBV10-3 with TRBJ1-2; perhaps TRBD1 as D (5 bases). V dropped 6 bases and J dropped 3 bases, with 26 bases sitting between them. There are 18 residues in the CDR3. From germline, CDR1 is ENHRY and CDR2 SYGVKD. The CDR3 protein is CAIRPDIATVTLHYGYTF. The CDR3 DNA sequence: TGTGCCATCAGGCCTGATATTGCGACAGTCACCCTGCACTATGGCTACACCTTC.

The V gene is TRBV18, the J gene TRBJ2-3; possible D gene TRBD2, 6 bases. Germline assignment: CDR1 KGHSH and CDR2 LQKENI. The CDR3 is made up of 15 amino acids. Trimming removed 2 bases from V and 4 bases from J, with 13 bases in between. CDR3 loop: CASSPFGSVSDTQYF. The CDR3 DNA reads as TGTGCCAGCTCACCATTCGGGAGTGTGTCAGATACGCAGTATTTT.

V is TRBV27 and J is TRBJ1-1; D unclear. The CDR3 totals 14 residues. V was shortened by 3 bases and J by 1 base, with 9 bases between the two germline ends. Germline CDR1 is MNHEY and CDR2 is SMNVEV (reference sequence). The CDR3 is CASSFKPWNTEAFF. In nucleotides, the CDR3 is TGTGCCAGCAGTTTTAAGCCCTGGAACACTGAAGCTTTCTTT.

V is TRBV6-5 and J is TRBJ1-2; weak D call: TRBD1 (5 bases). This CDR3 is 13 amino acids long. Germline V CDR1 and CDR2: MNHEY, SVGAGI. Trimming took 6 bases from V and 7 from J, leaving 15 bases between them. The CDR3 protein is CASSYGGNAGYTF. In nucleotides, the CDR3 is TGTGCCAGCAGCTATGGGGGGAACGCTGGCTACACCTTC.

The V gene is TRBV11-3, the J gene TRBJ2-2; TRBD1 is a possible D gene (6 bases). V was cut by 8 bases and J by 1 base, with 8 bases left in between. The CDR3 loop spans 13 amino acids. Germline lookup yields CDR1 SGHNT and CDR2 YENEEA. The CDR3 DNA follows: TGTGCCAGCGGACAGTTGAACACCGGGGAGCTGTTTTTT. Translated, it gives CASGQLNTGELFF.